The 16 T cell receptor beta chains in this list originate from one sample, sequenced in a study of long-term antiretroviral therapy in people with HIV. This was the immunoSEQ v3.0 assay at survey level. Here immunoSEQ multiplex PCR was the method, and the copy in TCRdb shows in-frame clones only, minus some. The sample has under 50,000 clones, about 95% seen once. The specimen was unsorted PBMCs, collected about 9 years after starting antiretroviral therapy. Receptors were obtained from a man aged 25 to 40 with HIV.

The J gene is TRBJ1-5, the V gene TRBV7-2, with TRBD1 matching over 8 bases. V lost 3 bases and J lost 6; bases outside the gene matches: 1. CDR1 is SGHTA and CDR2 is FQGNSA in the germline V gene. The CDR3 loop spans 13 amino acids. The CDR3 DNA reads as TGTGCCAGCAGCTTCACAGGGGGTCAGCCCCAGCATTTT. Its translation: CASSFTGGQPQHF.

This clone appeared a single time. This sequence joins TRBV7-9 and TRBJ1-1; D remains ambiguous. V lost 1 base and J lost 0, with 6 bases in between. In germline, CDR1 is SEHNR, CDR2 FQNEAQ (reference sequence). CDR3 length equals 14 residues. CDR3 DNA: TGTGCCAGCAGCTTAGACCTTATGAACACTGAAGCTTTCTTT. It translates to CASSLDLMNTEAFF.

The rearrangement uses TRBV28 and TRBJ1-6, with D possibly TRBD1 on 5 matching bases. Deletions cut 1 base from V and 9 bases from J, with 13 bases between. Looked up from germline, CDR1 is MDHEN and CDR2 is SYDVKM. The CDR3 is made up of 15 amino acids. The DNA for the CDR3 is TGTGCCAGCAGTTTATCTCGCTGGGGGGGTTCACCCCTCCACTTT. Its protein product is CASSLSRWGGSPLHF. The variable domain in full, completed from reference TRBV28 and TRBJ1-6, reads DVKVTQSSRYLVKRTGEKVFLECVQDMDHENMFWYRQDPGLGLRLIYFSYDVKMKEKGDIPEGYSVSREKKERFSLILESASTNQTSMYLCASSLSRWGGSPLHFGNGTRLTVT.

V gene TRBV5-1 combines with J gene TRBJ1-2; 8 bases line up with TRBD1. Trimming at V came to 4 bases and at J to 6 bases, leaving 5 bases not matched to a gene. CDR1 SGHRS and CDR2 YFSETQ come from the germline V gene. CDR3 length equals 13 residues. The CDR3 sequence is CASSGTGNDGYTF. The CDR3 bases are TGCGCCAGCAGCGGGACAGGCAACGATGGCTACACCTTC.

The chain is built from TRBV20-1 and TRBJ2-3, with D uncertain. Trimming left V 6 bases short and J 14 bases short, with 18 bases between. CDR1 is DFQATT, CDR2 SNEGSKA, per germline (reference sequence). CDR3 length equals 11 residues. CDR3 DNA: TGCAGTGCCCAGTACGGCCTTCCACTGTATTTT. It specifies CSAQYGLPLYF.

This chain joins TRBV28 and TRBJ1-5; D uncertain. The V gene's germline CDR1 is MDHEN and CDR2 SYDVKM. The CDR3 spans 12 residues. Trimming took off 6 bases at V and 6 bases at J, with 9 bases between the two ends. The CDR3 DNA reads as TGTGCCAGCAGATTGGACGGTCAGCCCCAGCATTTT. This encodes CASRLDGQPQHF. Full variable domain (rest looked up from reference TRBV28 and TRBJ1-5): DVKVTQSSRYLVKRTGEKVFLECVQDMDHENMFWYRQDPGLGLRLIYFSYDVKMKEKGDIPEGYSVSREKKERFSLILESASTNQTSMYLCASRLDGQPQHFGDGTRLSIL.

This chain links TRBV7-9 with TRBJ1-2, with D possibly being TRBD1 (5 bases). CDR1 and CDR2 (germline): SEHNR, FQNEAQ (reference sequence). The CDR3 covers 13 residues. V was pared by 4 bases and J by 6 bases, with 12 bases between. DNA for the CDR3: TGTGCCAGCAGCTCAGGGCGGGCCGATGGCTACACCTTC. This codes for CASSSGRADGYTF.

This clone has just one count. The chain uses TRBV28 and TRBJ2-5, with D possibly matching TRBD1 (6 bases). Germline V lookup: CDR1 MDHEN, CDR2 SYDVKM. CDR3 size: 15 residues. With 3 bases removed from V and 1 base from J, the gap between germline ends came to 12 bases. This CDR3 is CASSLDSAFQETQYF. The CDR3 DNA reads TGTGCCAGCAGTTTGGACAGCGCATTCCAAGAGACCCAGTACTTC.

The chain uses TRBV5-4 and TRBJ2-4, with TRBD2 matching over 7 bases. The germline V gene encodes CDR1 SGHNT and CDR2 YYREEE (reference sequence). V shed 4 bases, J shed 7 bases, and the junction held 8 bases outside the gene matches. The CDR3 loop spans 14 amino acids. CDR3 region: CASSAAGVGNIQYF. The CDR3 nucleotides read TGTGCCAGCAGCGCCGCGGGGGTCGGGAACATTCAGTACTTC.

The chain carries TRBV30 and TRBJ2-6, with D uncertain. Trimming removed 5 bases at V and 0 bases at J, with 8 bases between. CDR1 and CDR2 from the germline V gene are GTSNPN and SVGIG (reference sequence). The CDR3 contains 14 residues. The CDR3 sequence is CAWDTASGANVLTF. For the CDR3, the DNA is TGTGCCTGGGACACAGCCTCTGGGGCCAACGTCCTGACTTTC.

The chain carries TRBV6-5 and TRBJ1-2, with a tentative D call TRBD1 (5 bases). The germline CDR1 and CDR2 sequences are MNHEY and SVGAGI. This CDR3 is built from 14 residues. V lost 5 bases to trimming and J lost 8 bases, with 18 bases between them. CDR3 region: CASSRVSVGDGYTF. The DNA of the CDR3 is TGTGCCAGCAGTCGGGTGTCTGTGGGGGACGGCTACACCTTC.

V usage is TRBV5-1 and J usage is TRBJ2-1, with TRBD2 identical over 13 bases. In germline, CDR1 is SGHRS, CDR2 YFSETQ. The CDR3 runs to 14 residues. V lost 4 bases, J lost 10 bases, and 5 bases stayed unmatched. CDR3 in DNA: TGCGCCAGCAGCAAGCCGGGACTAGCGGGGGAGCAGTTCTTC. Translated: CASSKPGLAGEQFF.

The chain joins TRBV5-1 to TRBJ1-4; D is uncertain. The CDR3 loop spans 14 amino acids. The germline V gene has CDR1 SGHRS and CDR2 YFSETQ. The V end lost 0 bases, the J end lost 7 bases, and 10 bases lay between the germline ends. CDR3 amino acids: CASSLERGSEKLFF. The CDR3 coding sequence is TGCGCCAGCAGCTTGGAGAGAGGAAGTGAAAAACTGTTTTTT. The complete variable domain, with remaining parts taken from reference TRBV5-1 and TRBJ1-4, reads KAGVTQTPRYLIKTRGQQVTLSCSPISGHRSVSWYQQTPGQGLQFLFEYFSETQRNKGNFPGRFSGRQFSNSRSEMNVSTLELGDSALYLCASSLERGSEKLFFGSGTQLSVL.

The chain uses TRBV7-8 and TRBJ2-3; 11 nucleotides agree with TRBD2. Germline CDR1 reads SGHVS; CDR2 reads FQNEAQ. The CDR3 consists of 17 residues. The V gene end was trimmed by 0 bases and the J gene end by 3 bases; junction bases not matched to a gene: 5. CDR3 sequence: CASSLAASGGTTDTQYF. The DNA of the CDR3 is TGTGCCAGCAGCTTAGCGGCTAGCGGGGGGACGACAGATACGCAGTATTTT. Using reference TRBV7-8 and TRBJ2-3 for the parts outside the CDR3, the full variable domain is GAGVSQSPRYKVAKRGQDVALRCDPISGHVSLFWYQQALGQGPEFLTYFQNEAQLDKSGLPSDRFFAERPEGSVSTLKIQRTQQEDSAVYLCASSLAASGGTTDTQYFGPGTRLTVL.

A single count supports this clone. This chain's CDR3 is CAWSVVLVETQYF. CDR3 DNA: TGTGCCTGGAGTGTAGTACTCGTGGAGACCCAGTACTTC. The rearrangement links TRBV30 to TRBJ2-5; the D is unclear. The CDR3 is made up of 13 amino acids. CDR1 is GTSNPN, CDR2 SVGIG, per germline (reference sequence). Between the trimmed V and J ends, which lost 0 bases and 5 bases, there was a span of 10 bases.

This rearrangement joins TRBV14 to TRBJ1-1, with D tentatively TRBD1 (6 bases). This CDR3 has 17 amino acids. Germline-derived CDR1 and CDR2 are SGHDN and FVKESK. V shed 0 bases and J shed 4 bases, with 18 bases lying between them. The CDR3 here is CASSQDLGQGTGTEAFF. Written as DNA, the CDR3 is TGTGCCAGCAGCCAAGATCTCGGGCAGGGGACTGGCACTGAAGCTTTCTTT.